Reported below is one TCR beta chain. Its antigen is unknown. The record originates from a study of shared clonotypes between healthy human individuals. About the research overall: Participating donors consisted of a couple of women and a few men aged 18 to 49.

Profiling relied on immunoSEQ multiplex PCR, and the TCRdb table lists in-frame clones only, not all of them. The data hold roughly 2.6 million clones, with over 85% observed a single time. Germline V gene sequence: CDR1 KGHSH, CDR2 LQKENI. The CDR3 sequence is 15 residues long. Trimming removed 2 bases at V and 0 bases at J, with 10 bases between. Study observations and caveats: The study generally estimated greater richness for naive than memory subsets.

Sequenced sample: naive CD4+ T cells sorted from blood. As for subset: CD45RA+ positively selected. The sequence was obtained from a man aged 18 to 30 in good health. The J gene is TRBJ1-2, the V gene TRBV18; D unclear. The CDR3 DNA follows: TGTGCCAGCTCACCAACGGCCTACCCTAACTATGGCTACACCTTC. This codes for CASSPTAYPNYGYTF.